This paragraph covers one T cell receptor (beta chain) sequence. V dropped 1 base and J dropped 4 bases, with 14 bases sitting between them. The germline V gene encodes CDR1 SGHVS and CDR2 FQNEAQ. The CDR3 has 16 amino acids. The record originates from a study of blood T cell repertoires in COVID-19. Generated by immunoSEQ multiplex PCR, the TCRdb table keeps only in-frame clones and is missing some. The table includes hundreds of thousands of clones, approximately 80% detected once. The origin of this receptor is a man aged 35 to 55 who had been exposed to COVID-19. The V call is TRBV7-8, the J call TRBJ1-5; D perhaps matches TRBD1 (6 bases). Source material: PBMCs or T cells enriched from blood (not recorded which). The chain's CDR3 is CASSLGGAGVNQPQHF. The CDR3 nucleotides are TGTGCCAGCAGCTTAGGTGGGGCAGGGGTTAATCAGCCCCAGCATTTT. Using reference TRBV7-8 and TRBJ1-5 for the parts outside the CDR3, the full variable domain is GAGVSQSPRYKVAKRGQDVALRCDPISGHVSLFWYQQALGQGPEFLTYFQNEAQLDKSGLPSDRFFAERPEGSVSTLKIQRTQQEDSAVYLCASSLGGAGVNQPQHFGDGTRLSIL.